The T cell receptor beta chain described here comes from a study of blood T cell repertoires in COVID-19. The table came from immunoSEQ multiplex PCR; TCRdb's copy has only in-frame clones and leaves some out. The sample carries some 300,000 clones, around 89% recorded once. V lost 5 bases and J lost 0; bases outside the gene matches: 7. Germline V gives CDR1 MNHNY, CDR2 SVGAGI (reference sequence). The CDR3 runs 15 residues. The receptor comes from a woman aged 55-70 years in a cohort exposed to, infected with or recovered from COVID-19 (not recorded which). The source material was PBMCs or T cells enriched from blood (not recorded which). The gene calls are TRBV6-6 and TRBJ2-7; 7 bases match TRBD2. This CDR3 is CASSLLAPRSYEQYF. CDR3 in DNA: TGTGCCAGCAGTCTACTAGCGCCCCGCTCCTACGAGCAGTACTTC.